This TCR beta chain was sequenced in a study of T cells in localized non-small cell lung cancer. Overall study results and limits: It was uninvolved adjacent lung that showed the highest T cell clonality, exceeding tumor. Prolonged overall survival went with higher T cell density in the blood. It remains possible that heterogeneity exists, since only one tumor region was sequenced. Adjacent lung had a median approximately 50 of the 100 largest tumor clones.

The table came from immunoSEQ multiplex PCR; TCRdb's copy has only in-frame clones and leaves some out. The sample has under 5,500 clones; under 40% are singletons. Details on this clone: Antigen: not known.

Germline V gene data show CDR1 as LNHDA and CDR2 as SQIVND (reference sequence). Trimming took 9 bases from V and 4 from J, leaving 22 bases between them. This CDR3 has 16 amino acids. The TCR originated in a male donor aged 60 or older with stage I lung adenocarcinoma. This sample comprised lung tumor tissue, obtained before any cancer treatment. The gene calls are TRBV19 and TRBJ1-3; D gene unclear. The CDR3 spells CASTPWVSFGGNTIYF. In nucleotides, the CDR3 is TGTGCCAGCACCCCATGGGTGTCCTTCGGGGGAAACACCATATATTTT.